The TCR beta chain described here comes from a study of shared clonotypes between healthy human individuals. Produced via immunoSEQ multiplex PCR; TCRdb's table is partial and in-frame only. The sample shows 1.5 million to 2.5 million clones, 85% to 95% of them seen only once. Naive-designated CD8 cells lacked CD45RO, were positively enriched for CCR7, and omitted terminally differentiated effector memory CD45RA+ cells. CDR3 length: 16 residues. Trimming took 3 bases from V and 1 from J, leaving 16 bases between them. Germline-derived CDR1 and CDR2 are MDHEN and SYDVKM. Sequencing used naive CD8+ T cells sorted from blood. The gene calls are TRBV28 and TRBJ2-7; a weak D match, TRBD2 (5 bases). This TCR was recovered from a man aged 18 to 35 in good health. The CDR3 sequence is CASSLAGKFPSYEQYF. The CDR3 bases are TGTGCCAGCAGTTTGGCCGGGAAATTCCCTTCCTACGAGCAGTACTTC.